This TCR beta chain appears in the sequencing data of a study of blood T cell repertoires in COVID-19. Categorization into cohorts depended on clinical history that participants reported. The germline V gene has CDR1 SGHRS and CDR2 YFSETQ. The V end was cut by 2 bases, the J end by 1 base, with 9 bases between. This CDR3 is built from 14 residues. In the study's own analysis: It was from reference gene primer amplification that nucleated cell counts were estimated. Measured with immunoSEQ multiplex PCR; TCRdb has only the in-frame clones, and not every one. That table furnishes V, J and clone size, whereas the DNA furnished D and trimming. The repertoire consists of hundreds of thousands of clones, with 70% to 90% occurring once and the leading ten covering around 1%.

This clonotype was obtained from a man aged 50-60 years who had been exposed to COVID-19. The V call is TRBV5-1, the J call TRBJ1-1; tentatively, D is TRBD1 (5 bases). The specimen sequenced was PBMCs or T cells enriched from blood (not recorded which). The CDR3 DNA reads as TGCGCCAGCAGCTTCAATCAGGGGAACACTGAAGCTTTCTTT. Encoded protein: CASSFNQGNTEAFF.